The 6 T cell receptor beta chains below all came from one sample that was sequenced in a study of cytomegalovirus exposure and HLA in healthy donors. The primer mix had 60 Vbeta and 13 Jbeta primers. Clones were sequenced by immunoSEQ multiplex PCR, and TCRdb holds only the in-frame ones, with some missing. The profile shows 180,000 or so clones, around 80% of them singletons. The sample comprised PBMCs. Source of these receptors: a woman aged 25-40 years in good health and CMV-seronegative.

The chain links TRBV18 to TRBJ2-3, with a tentative D call TRBD2 (6 bases). V was shortened by 3 bases and J by 7 bases, with 14 bases between the two germline ends. CDR3 length: 14 amino acids. Germline-derived CDR1 and CDR2 are KGHSH and LQKENI. In DNA, the CDR3 is TGTGCCAGCTCACCCAGCGGGTCCCTGAATACGCAGTATTTT. This gives the protein CASSPSGSLNTQYF.

This chain uses TRBV2 with TRBJ2-1; D possibly corresponds to TRBD2 (7 bases). The germline V gene has CDR1 SNHLY and CDR2 FYNNEI. This CDR3 comprises 13 residues. Trimming removed 7 bases from V and 8 bases from J, with 15 bases in between. Written as DNA, the CDR3 is TGTGCCAGCACTGGAGGGGGGGGGCATGAGCAGTTCTTC. This sequence encodes CASTGGGGHEQFF.

This sequence joins TRBV10-3 and TRBJ1-2, with TRBD1 identical over 9 bases. CDR1 is ENHRY and CDR2 is SYGVKD in the germline V gene. The CDR3 sequence is 14 residues long. The J segment lost 4 bases and the V segment lost 7 bases, leaving 7 bases of the junction unmatched. The DNA of the CDR3 is TGTGCCATCAATGACAGGGGGTTGGGCTATGGCTACACCTTC. This sequence encodes CAINDRGLGYGYTF.

In regard to this clone: Other nucleotide sequences from this sample produce the same CDR3. The V gene is TRBV18, the J gene TRBJ2-1; possible D gene TRBD2, 5 bases. V lost 3 bases to trimming and J lost 7 bases, with 10 bases between them. Germline loops: CDR1 KGHSH, CDR2 LQKENI. The CDR3 sequence is 13 residues long. CDR3 sequence (DNA): TGTGCCAGCTCACCTGGAGGCGGTAATGAGCAGTTCTTC. This encodes CASSPGGGNEQFF.

In this sample, this clone turned up once. The rearrangement joins TRBV4-2 to TRBJ2-5, with TRBD2 identical over 11 bases. This CDR3 has 16 residues. Germline CDR1 reads LGHNA; CDR2 reads YNFKEQ. V trimming: 4 bases; J trimming: 2 bases; junction bases outside the gene matches: 6. CDR3 sequence: CASSPELAGDQETQYF. In nucleotides, the CDR3 is TGTGCCAGCAGCCCGGAACTAGCGGGGGATCAAGAGACCCAGTACTTC.

The CDR3 sequence is CASSRPDRPLEAFF. As DNA, the CDR3 is TGTGCCAGCAGCCGCCCAGACAGGCCTCTTGAAGCTTTCTTT. This sequence joins TRBV7-2 and TRBJ1-1; weak D call: TRBD1 (6 bases). The CDR3 has 14 amino acids. V lost 5 bases and J lost 7, with 17 bases in between. The germline V gene encodes CDR1 SGHTA and CDR2 FQGNSA.